The 16 T cell receptor beta chains below all came from one sample that was sequenced in a study of blood T cell repertoires in COVID-19. Sequencing used immunoSEQ multiplex PCR; TCRdb keeps in-frame clones, though not all of them. Of a few hundred thousand clones listed, roughly nine tenths are singletons. Sequenced: peripheral blood. The receptors derive from a man aged 55 to 69 with acute or convalescent COVID-19.

J is TRBJ2-3 and V is TRBV7-8, with D hard to call. This CDR3 has 14 residues. The V and J ends lost 3 bases and 2 bases respectively, with 9 bases between them. CDR1 and CDR2 (germline): SGHVS, FQNEAQ. The CDR3 protein is CASSFARNTDTQYF. Written as DNA, the CDR3 is TGTGCCAGCAGCTTCGCCAGAAACACAGATACGCAGTATTTT.

The chain joins TRBV9 to TRBJ2-3, with TRBD2 identical over 7 bases. The trim removed 4 bases at V and 2 bases at J, leaving 7 bases unmatched. Per the germline V gene, CDR1 is SGDLS and CDR2 is YYNGEE. The CDR3 is 15 amino acids. The CDR3 loop reads CASSPSSGPTDTQYF. CDR3 bases: TGTGCCAGCAGCCCTTCTAGCGGACCCACAGATACGCAGTATTTT.

The chain is built from TRBV4-2 and TRBJ2-3, with 9 bases identical to TRBD2. The CDR3 covers 19 residues. The germline V gene encodes CDR1 LGHNA and CDR2 YNFKEQ. J lost 0 bases, V lost 0 bases, and 10 bases had no gene match. The CDR3 DNA reads TGTGCCAGCAGCCAAGAAGGCGGGAGGGGGCTTAGTAGCACAGATACGCAGTATTTT. Encoded protein: CASSQEGGRGLSSTDTQYF.

The chain has TRBV7-2 and TRBJ1-1; 9 bases agree with TRBD1. Germline CDR1 is SGHTA and CDR2 is FQGNSA. The CDR3 covers 12 residues. With 4 bases clipped from V and 12 bases from J, the junction kept 6 bases outside the gene matches. The CDR3 reads CASSSRQGETFF. The CDR3 DNA is TGTGCCAGCAGCTCAAGACAGGGGGAAACTTTCTTT.

This chain connects TRBV2 to TRBJ1-2; D might be TRBD1 (5 bases). Trimming took 8 bases from V and 3 from J, leaving 13 bases between them. Germline V gene data show CDR1 as SNHLY and CDR2 as FYNNEI. This CDR3 comprises 13 residues. Here the CDR3 reads CASFLGRDYGYTF. The CDR3 DNA sequence: TGTGCCAGCTTCCTCGGCAGGGACTATGGCTACACCTTC.

The chain recombines TRBV19 with TRBJ1-4; D remains unclear. CDR1 is LNHDA and CDR2 is SQIVND in the germline V gene (reference sequence). The CDR3 length is 14 residues. Trimming left V 1 base short and J 8 bases short, with 11 bases between. The CDR3 DNA sequence: TGTGCCAGTAGTATAGCGCCACAGAAGGAAAAACTGTTTTTT. Translated, it gives CASSIAPQKEKLFF.

The V gene is TRBV7-6, the J gene TRBJ2-1; TRBD2 matches at 9 bases. The CDR3 contains 17 residues. V shed 2 bases, J shed 4 bases, and the junction held 9 bases outside the gene matches. Germline CDR1 SGHVS, CDR2 FNYEAQ. In nucleotides, the CDR3 is TGTGCCAGCAGCTTATTGGCTAGCGGGAAGTCGTACAATGAGCAGTTCTTC. As protein: CASSLLASGKSYNEQFF. Supplemented by reference TRBV7-6 and TRBJ2-1, the full variable domain reads GAGVSQSPRYKVTKRGQDVALRCDPISGHVSLYWYRQALGQGPEFLTYFNYEAQQDKSGLPNDRFSAERPEGSISTLTIQRTEQRDSAMYRCASSLLASGKSYNEQFFGPGTRLTVL.

CDR3 sequence reads: CASSEDSDSGNTIYF. In nucleotides, the CDR3 is TGTGCCAGCAGCGAGGACAGTGACTCTGGAAACACCATATATTTT. The gene calls are TRBV9 and TRBJ1-3; D is perhaps TRBD1 (6 bases). CDR1 and CDR2 (germline): SGDLS, YYNGEE. The V and J ends lost 3 bases and 0 bases respectively, with 10 bases between them. The CDR3 spans 15 residues.

V is TRBV5-1 and J is TRBJ2-6, with 10 bases that match TRBD1. The germline gives CDR1 SGHRS, CDR2 YFSETQ. This CDR3 has 16 amino acids. V was clipped by 3 bases and J by 2 bases; unmatched bases: 2. CDR3 protein: CASSSGTGAGANVLTF. The CDR3 DNA reads TGCGCCAGCAGCTCAGGGACAGGGGCTGGGGCCAACGTCCTGACTTTC.

The rearrangement uses TRBV6-1 and TRBJ2-2, with 7 bases lining up with TRBD1. Per the germline V gene, CDR1 is MNHNS and CDR2 is SASEGT. The CDR3 spans 15 residues. V was pared by 2 bases and J by 1 base, with 1 base of the junction left unmatched. The CDR3 here is CASSERTGNTGELFF. The CDR3 coding sequence is TGTGCCAGCAGTGAAAGGACAGGGAACACCGGGGAGCTGTTTTTT.

The chain recombines TRBV5-1 with TRBJ2-7, with 10 bases identical to TRBD2. CDR3 length equals 16 residues. The germline V gene encodes CDR1 SGHRS and CDR2 YFSETQ. J lost 9 bases, V lost 3 bases, and 15 bases had no gene match. CDR3 region: CASSSTGTSVSAGQYF. DNA of the CDR3: TGCGCCAGCAGCTCCACCGGGACTAGCGTGTCAGCGGGGCAGTACTTC.

The chain recombines TRBV11-2 with TRBJ1-5, with TRBD1 matching 7 bases. The germline V gene has CDR1 SGHAT and CDR2 FQNNGV. The CDR3 consists of 14 residues. V shed 5 bases, J shed 5 bases, and the junction held 6 bases outside the gene matches. For the CDR3, the DNA is TGTGCCAGCAGCCGGGACAGCCTCTATCAGCCCCAGCATTTT. This codes for CASSRDSLYQPQHF.

The V call is TRBV5-1, the J call TRBJ1-2; D uncertain. V lost 2 bases, J lost 2 bases, and 7 bases lay in between. The CDR3 loop spans 13 amino acids. Germline V gene data show CDR1 as SGHRS and CDR2 as YFSETQ. In DNA, the CDR3 is TGCGCCAGCAGCTTCAACAGCAACTATGGCTACACCTTC. Encoded protein: CASSFNSNYGYTF.

This chain uses TRBV5-1 with TRBJ1-2; TRBD1 aligns across 8 bases. The CDR3 sequence is 16 residues long. V trimming: 1 base; J trimming: 4 bases; junction bases outside the gene matches: 9. The V gene's germline CDR1 is SGHRS and CDR2 YFSETQ. The CDR3 protein is CASSLMGQAGAYGYTF. CDR3 bases: TGCGCCAGCAGCTTGATGGGACAGGCCGGAGCCTATGGCTACACCTTC. The complete variable domain, with remaining parts taken from reference TRBV5-1 and TRBJ1-2, reads KAGVTQTPRYLIKTRGQQVTLSCSPISGHRSVSWYQQTPGQGLQFLFEYFSETQRNKGNFPGRFSGRQFSNSRSEMNVSTLELGDSALYLCASSLMGQAGAYGYTFGSGTRLTVV.

The chain employs TRBV3-1 (or the pseudogene TRBV3-2) and TRBJ1-5; 7 nucleotides agree with TRBD1. This CDR3 is built from 16 residues. V lost 0 bases to trimming and J lost 5 bases; unmatched junction nucleotides: 7. CDR1 is LGHDT and CDR2 is YNNKEL in the germline V gene (reference sequence). The DNA for the CDR3 is TGTGCCAGCAGCCAAGACTCGGGACAGCCTCATCAGCCCCAGCATTTT. Protein sequence: CASSQDSGQPHQPQHF.

The chain carries TRBV7-9 and TRBJ1-1, with D maybe TRBD1 (5 bases). CDR1 and CDR2 from the germline V gene are SEHNR and FQNEAQ (reference sequence). This CDR3 region has 18 residues. V was cut by 2 bases and J by 1 base, with 20 bases left in between. Written as DNA, the CDR3 is TGTGCCAGCAGCTTACGAGACAGTCCGGGCCTCAAGAACACTGAAGCTTTCTTT. Translating it yields CASSLRDSPGLKNTEAFF.